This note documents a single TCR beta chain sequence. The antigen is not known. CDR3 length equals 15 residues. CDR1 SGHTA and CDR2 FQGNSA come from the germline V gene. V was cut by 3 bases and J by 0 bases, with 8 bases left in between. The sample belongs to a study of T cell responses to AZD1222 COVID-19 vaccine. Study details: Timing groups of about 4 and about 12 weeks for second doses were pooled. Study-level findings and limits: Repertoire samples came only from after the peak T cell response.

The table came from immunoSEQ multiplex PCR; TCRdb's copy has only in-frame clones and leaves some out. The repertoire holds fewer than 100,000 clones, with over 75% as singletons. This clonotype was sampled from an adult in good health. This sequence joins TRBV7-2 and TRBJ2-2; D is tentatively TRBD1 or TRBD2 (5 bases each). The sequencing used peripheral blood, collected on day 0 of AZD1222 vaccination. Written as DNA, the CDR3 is TGTGCCAGCAGCTTCCTGGGACCGAACACCGGGGAGCTGTTTTTT. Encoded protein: CASSFLGPNTGELFF.